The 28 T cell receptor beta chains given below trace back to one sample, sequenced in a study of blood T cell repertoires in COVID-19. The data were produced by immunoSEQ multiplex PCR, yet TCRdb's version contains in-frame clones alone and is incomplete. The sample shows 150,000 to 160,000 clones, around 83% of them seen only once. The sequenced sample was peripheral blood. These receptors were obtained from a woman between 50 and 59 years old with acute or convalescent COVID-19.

The CDR3 region has the DNA TGCAGTGCCCCAAGGGGGTACGAGCAGTACTTC. It is translated as CSAPRGYEQYF. The chain couples TRBV20-1 to TRBJ2-7; tentative D call: TRBD1 (6 bases). The length of the CDR3 is 11 residues. CDR1 is DFQATT, CDR2 SNEGSKA, per germline (reference sequence). Trimming took 6 bases from V and 4 from J, leaving 10 bases between them.

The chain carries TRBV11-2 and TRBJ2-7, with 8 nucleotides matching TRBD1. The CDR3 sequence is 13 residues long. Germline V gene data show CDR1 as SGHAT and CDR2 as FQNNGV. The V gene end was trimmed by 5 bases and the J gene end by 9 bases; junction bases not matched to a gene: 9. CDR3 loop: CASSAGQGMWQYF. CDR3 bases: TGTGCCAGCAGCGCTGGACAGGGAATGTGGCAGTACTTC. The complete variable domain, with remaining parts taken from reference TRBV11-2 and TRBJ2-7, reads EAGVAQSPRYKIIEKRQSVAFWCNPISGHATLYWYQQILGQGPKLLIQFQNNGVVDDSQLPKDRFSAERLKGVDSTLKIQPAKLEDSAVYLCASSAGQGMWQYFGPGTRLTVT.

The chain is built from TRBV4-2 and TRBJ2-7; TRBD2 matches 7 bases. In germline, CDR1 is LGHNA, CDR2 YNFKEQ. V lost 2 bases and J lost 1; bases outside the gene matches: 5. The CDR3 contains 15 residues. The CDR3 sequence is CASSQSGLVSYEQYF. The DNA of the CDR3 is TGTGCCAGCAGCCAAAGCGGACTAGTATCCTACGAGCAGTACTTC.

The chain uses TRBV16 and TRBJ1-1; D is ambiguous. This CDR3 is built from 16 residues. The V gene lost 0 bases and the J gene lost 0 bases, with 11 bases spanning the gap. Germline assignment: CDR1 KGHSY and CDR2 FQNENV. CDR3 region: CASSQSFSTLNTEAFF. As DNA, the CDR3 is TGTGCCAGCAGCCAATCGTTTAGTACCCTGAACACTGAAGCTTTCTTT.

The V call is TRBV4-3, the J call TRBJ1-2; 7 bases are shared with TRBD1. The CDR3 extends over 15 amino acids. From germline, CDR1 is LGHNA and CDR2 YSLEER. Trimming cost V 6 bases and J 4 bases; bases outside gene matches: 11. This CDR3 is CASSLNPGQTYGYTF. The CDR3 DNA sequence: TGCGCCAGCAGTCTTAACCCGGGACAGACCTATGGCTACACCTTC.

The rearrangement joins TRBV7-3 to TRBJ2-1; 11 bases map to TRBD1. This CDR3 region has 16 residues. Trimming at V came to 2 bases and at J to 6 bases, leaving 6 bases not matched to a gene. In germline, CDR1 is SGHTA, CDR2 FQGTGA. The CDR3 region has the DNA TGTGCCAGCAGCTTAGGTTCCGGGACAGGGGGCAATGAGCAGTTCTTC. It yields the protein CASSLGSGTGGNEQFF.

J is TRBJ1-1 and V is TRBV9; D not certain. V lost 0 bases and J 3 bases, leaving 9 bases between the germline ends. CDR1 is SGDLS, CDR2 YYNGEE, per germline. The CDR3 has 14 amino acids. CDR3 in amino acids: CASSVDGIDTEAFF. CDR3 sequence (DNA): TGTGCCAGCAGCGTAGACGGGATCGACACTGAAGCTTTCTTT.

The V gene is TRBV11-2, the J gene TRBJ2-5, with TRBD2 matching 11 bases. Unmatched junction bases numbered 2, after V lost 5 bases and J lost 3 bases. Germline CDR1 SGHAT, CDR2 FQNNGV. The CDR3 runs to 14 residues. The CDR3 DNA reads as TGTGCCAGCAGCCAGGGACTAGCGGAAGAGACCCAGTACTTC. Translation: CASSQGLAEETQYF.

The CDR3 here is CASSSGTGGVETQYF. CDR3 nucleotide sequence: TGTGCCAGCAGCTCCGGGACAGGGGGCGTGGAGACCCAGTACTTC. V gene TRBV7-9 combines with J gene TRBJ2-5; 12 bases line up with TRBD1. The germline CDR1 and CDR2 sequences are SEHNR and FQNEAQ (reference sequence). This CDR3 is 15 amino acids long. V lost 4 bases to trimming and J lost 5 bases; unmatched junction nucleotides: 5.

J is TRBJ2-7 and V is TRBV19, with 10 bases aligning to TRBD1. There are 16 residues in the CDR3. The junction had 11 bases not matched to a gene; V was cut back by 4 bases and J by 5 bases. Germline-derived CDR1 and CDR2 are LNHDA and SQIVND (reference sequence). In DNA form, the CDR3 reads TGTGCCAGTAGTAACCGTCGGACAGGGGGTGGGGACGAGCAGTACTTC. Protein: CASSNRRTGGGDEQYF.

The CDR3 nucleotides are TGTGCCAGCCGGACTAGCGGGAGTCACGAGCAGTACTTC. It codes for CASRTSGSHEQYF. The chain couples TRBV19 to TRBJ2-7, with TRBD2 matching 13 bases. The V gene's germline CDR1 is LNHDA and CDR2 SQIVND (reference sequence). The ends lost 9 bases at V and 5 bases at J; junction bases unmatched: 4. This CDR3 contains 13 residues.

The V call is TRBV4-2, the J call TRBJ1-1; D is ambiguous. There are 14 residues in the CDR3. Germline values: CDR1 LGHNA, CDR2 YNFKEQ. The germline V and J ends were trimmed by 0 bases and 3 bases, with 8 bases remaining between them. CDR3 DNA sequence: TGTGCCAGCAGCCAAGATCGGCAGGACACTGAAGCTTTCTTT. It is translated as CASSQDRQDTEAFF.

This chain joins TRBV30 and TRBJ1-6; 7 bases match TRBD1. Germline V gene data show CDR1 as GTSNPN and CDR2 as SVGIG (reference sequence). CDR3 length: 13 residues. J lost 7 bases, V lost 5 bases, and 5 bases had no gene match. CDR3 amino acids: CAWQDRWNSPLHF. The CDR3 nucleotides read TGTGCCTGGCAGGACAGGTGGAATTCACCCCTCCACTTT.

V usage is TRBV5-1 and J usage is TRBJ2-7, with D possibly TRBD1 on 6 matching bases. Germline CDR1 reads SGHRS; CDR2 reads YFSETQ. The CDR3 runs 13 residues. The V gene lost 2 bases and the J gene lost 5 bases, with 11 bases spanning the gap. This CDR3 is CASSFTGSHEQYF. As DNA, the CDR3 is TGCGCCAGCAGCTTCACAGGGTCTCACGAGCAGTACTTC.

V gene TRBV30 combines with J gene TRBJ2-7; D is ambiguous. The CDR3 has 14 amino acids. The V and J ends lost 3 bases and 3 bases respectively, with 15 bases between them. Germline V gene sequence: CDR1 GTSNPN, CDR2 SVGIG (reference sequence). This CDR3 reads CAWRIGQSDYEQYF. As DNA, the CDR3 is TGTGCCTGGAGGATTGGGCAGTCCGACTACGAGCAGTACTTC.

The CDR3 spells CASRRGTDTQYF. CDR3 coding DNA: TGTGCCAGCAGACGAGGCACAGATACGCAGTATTTT. This chain connects TRBV5-4 to TRBJ2-3; no reliable D call. There are 12 residues in the CDR3. Trimming stripped 5 bases from V and 1 base from J, with 5 bases between. Per the germline V gene, CDR1 is SGHNT and CDR2 is YYREEE (reference sequence). The complete variable domain, with remaining parts taken from reference TRBV5-4 and TRBJ2-3, reads ETGVTQSPTHLIKTRGQQVTLRCSSQSGHNTVSWYQQALGQGPQFIFQYYREEENGRGNFPPRFSGLQFPNYSSELNVNALELDDSALYLCASRRGTDTQYFGPGTRLTVL.

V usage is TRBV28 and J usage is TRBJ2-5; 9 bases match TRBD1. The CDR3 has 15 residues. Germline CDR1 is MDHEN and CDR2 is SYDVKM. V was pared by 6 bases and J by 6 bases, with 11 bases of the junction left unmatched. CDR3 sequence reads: CASSNGQGTVKTQYF. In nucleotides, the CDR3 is TGTGCCAGCAGCAATGGACAGGGGACGGTGAAGACCCAGTACTTC.

The CDR3 nucleotides read TGTGCCAGCAGTGGTTGGGACAGGGACACAGATACGCAGTATTTT. Protein sequence: CASSGWDRDTDTQYF. The gene calls are TRBV28 and TRBJ2-3; 9 bases are shared with TRBD1. V gave up 5 bases and J gave up 2 bases; unmatched junction bases: 5. The CDR3 consists of 15 residues. Germline lookup yields CDR1 MDHEN and CDR2 SYDVKM. Combining the CDR3 with reference TRBV28 and TRBJ2-3 gives the whole variable domain DVKVTQSSRYLVKRTGEKVFLECVQDMDHENMFWYRQDPGLGLRLIYFSYDVKMKEKGDIPEGYSVSREKKERFSLILESASTNQTSMYLCASSGWDRDTDTQYFGPGTRLTVL.

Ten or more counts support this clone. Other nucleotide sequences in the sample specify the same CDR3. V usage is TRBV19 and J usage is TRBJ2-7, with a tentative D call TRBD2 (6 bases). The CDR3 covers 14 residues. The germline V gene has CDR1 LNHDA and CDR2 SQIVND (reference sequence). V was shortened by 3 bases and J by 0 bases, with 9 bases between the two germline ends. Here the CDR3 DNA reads TGTGCCAGTAGTATCGGGGGATCCTCCTACGAGCAGTACTTC. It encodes CASSIGGSSYEQYF.

The CDR3, as DNA: TGTGCCAGCAGCTTAGGCTACGGGGGGAGCTACGAGCAGTACTTC. Protein sequence: CASSLGYGGSYEQYF. The chain is built from TRBV7-9 and TRBJ2-7; 7 bases match TRBD2. The CDR3 loop spans 15 amino acids. Germline assignment: CDR1 SEHNR and CDR2 FQNEAQ (reference sequence). Trimming took 1 base from V and 3 from J; bases not matched to a gene: 6.

CDR3 coding DNA: TGCGCCAGCAGCAAAGGACCCGGGATTGATACGCAGTATTTT. It is translated as CASSKGPGIDTQYF. The genes are TRBV5-1 and TRBJ2-3; tentatively, D is TRBD2 (5 bases). Trimming cost V 4 bases and J 6 bases, with 15 bases left between them. The germline CDR1 and CDR2 sequences are SGHRS and YFSETQ. The CDR3 length is 14 residues.

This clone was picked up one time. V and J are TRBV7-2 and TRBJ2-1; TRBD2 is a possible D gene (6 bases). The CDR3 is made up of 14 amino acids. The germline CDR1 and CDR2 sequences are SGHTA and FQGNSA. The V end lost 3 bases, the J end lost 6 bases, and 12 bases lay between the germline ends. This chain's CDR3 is CASSFAGLVNEQFF. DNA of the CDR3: TGTGCCAGCAGCTTTGCGGGGCTCGTCAATGAGCAGTTCTTC.

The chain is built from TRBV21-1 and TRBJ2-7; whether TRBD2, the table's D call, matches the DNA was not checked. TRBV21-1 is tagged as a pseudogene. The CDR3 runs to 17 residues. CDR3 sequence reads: CASSKFPKTSGAYEQYF. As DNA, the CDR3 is TGTGCCAGCAGCAAATTCCCTAAAACTAGCGGGGCCTACGAGCAGTACTTC.

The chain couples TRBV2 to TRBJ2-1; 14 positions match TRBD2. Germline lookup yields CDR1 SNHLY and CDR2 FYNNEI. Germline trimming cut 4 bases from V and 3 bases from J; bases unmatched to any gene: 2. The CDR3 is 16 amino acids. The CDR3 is CASSGGTSGGYNEQFF. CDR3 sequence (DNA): TGTGCCAGCAGTGGGGGGACTAGCGGGGGCTACAATGAGCAGTTCTTC.

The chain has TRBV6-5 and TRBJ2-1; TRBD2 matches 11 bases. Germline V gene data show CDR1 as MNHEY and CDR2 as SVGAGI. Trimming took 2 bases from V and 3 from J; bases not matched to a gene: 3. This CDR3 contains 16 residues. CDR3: CASSYLAGGSYNEQFF. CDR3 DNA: TGTGCCAGCAGTTACCTAGCGGGAGGAAGCTACAATGAGCAGTTCTTC.

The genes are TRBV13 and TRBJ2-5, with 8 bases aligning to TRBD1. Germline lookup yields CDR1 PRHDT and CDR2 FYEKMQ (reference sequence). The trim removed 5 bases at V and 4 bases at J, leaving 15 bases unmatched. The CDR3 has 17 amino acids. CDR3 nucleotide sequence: TGTGCCAGCAGCCGATTTGGAAGACAGGGGTTTAGAGAGACCCAGTACTTC. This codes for CASSRFGRQGFRETQYF.

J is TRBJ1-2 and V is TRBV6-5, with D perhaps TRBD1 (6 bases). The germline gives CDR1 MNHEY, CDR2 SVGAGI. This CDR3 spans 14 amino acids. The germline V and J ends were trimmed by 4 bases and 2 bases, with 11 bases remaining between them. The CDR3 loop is CASSSQQGNYGYTF. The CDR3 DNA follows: TGTGCCAGCAGTTCTCAACAGGGCAACTATGGCTACACCTTC.

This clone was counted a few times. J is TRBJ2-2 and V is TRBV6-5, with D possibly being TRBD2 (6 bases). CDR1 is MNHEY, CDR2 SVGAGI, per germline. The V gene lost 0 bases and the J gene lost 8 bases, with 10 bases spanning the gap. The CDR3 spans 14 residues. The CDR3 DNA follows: TGTGCCAGCAGTTACTCGACTAGTTGGGGGGAGCTGTTTTTT. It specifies CASSYSTSWGELFF.